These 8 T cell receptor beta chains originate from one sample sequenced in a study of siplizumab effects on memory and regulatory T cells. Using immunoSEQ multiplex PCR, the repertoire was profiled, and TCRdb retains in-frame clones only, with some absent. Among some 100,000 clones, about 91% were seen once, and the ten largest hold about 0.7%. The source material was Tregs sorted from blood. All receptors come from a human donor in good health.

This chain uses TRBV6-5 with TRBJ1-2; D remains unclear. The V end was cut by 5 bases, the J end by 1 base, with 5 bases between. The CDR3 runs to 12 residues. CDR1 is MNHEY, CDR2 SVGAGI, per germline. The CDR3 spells CASSADNYGYTF. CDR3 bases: TGTGCCAGCAGTGCAGATAACTATGGCTACACCTTC.

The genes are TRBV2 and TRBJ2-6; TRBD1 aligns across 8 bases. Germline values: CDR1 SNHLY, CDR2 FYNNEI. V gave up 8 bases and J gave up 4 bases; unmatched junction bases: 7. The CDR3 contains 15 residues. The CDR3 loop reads CASVQGVSGANVLTF. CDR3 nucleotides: TGTGCCAGCGTACAGGGGGTTTCCGGGGCCAACGTCCTGACTTTC.

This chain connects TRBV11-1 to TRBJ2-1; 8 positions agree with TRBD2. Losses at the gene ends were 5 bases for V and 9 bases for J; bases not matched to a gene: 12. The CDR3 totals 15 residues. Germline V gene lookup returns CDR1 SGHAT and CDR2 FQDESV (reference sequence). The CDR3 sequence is CASSGSGTRYSEQFF. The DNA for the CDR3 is TGTGCCAGCAGCGGATCCGGGACTAGGTATTCTGAGCAGTTCTTC.

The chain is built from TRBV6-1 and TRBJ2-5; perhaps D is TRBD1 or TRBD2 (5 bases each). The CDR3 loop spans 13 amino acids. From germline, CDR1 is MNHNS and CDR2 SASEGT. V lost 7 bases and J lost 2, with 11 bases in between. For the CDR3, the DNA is TGTGCCAGCACCCGGGACCCACAAGAGACCCAGTACTTC. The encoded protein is CASTRDPQETQYF.

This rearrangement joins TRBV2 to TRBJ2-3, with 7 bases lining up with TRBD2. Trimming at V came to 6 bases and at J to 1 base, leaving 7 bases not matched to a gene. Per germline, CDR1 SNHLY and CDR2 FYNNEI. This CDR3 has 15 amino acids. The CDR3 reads CASSPSGIGTDTQYF. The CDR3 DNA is TGTGCCAGCAGCCCAAGCGGGATCGGCACAGATACGCAGTATTTT.

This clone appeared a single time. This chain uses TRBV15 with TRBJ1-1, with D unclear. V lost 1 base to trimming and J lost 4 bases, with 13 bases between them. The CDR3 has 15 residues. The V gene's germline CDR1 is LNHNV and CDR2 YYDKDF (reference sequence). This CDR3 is CATSRVRQVGTEAFF. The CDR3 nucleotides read TGTGCCACCAGCAGAGTCCGGCAGGTGGGCACTGAAGCTTTCTTT.

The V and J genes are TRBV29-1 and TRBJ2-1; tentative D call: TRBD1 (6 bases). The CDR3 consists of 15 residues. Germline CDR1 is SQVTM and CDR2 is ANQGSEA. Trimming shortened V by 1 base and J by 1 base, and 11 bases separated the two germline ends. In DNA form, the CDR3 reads TGCAGCGTTGAAGGGACAGCTCCATCCTACAATGAGCAGTTCTTC. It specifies CSVEGTAPSYNEQFF.

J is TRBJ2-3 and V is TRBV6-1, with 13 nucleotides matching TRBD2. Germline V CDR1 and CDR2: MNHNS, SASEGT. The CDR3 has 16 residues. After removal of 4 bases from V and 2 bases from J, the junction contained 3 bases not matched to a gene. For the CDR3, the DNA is TGTGCCAGCAGTGGAGGGACTAGCGGGACCACAGATACGCAGTATTTT. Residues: CASSGGTSGTTDTQYF.